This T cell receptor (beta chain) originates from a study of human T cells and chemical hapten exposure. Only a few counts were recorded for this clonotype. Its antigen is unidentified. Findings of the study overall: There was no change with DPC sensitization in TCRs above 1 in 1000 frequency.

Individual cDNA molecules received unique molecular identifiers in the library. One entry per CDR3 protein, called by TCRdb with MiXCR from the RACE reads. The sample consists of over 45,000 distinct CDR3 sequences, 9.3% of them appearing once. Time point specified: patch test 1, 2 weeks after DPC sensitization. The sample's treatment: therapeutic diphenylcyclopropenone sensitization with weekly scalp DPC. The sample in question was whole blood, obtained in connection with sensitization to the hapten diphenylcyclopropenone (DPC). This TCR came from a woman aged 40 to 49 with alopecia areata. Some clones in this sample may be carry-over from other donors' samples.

In DNA form, the CDR3 reads TGCGCCAGCAGCCAAGGGGCATCTTACGAGCAGTACTTC. Residues: CASSQGASYEQYF. The gene calls are TRBV4-3 and TRBJ2-7; D is unclear. Trimming pared 1 base from V and 4 bases from J, leaving 8 bases between. The CDR3 runs 13 residues. Germline V gene sequence: CDR1 LGHNA, CDR2 YSLEER.